What follows are 8 T cell receptor beta chains derived from one specimen sequenced in a study of blood T cell repertoires in COVID-19 (dated by TCRdb to 2020 to 2021). Receptors were amplified or captured by the immunoSEQ multiplex PCR assay. TCRdb carries this immuneACCESS record with in-frame sequences only. Its versions omit some clonotypes, under half of them owing to an unresolved V gene in the studies checked, with the rest unexplained. The sample has 35,000 to 50,000 clones on record, roughly 85% of them singletons. The ten largest account for 4% to 5.5% of the sample. Sequencing used peripheral blood. The receptors shown here come from a woman aged 70 to 79 with acute or convalescent COVID-19.

The chain employs TRBV14 and TRBJ2-3, with D maybe TRBD1 (5 bases). V was cut by 0 bases and J by 4 bases, with 11 bases left in between. Germline-derived CDR1 and CDR2 are SGHDN and FVKESK. The CDR3 is 15 residues long. CDR3 DNA sequence: TGTGCCAGCAGCCAAGAAAAGGGGCGCGCAGATACGCAGTATTTT. It encodes CASSQEKGRADTQYF.

V is TRBV19 and J is TRBJ1-5; D is uncertain. The germline gives CDR1 LNHDA, CDR2 SQIVND (reference sequence). The CDR3 contains 16 residues. Trimming took 4 bases from V and 2 from J, leaving 15 bases between them. The CDR3: CASSTARRGGNQPQHF. CDR3 sequence (DNA): TGTGCCAGTAGTACGGCTAGACGGGGAGGCAATCAGCCCCAGCATTTT.

The table lists this clone with a few counts. The CDR3 is CASSALDRTFSNQPQHF. The CDR3 region has the DNA TGTGCCAGTAGTGCCCTCGACAGAACTTTTAGCAATCAGCCCCAGCATTTT. The rearrangement joins TRBV19 to TRBJ1-5; perhaps TRBD1 as D (5 bases). Germline loops: CDR1 LNHDA, CDR2 SQIVND (reference sequence). The CDR3 runs 17 residues. V lost 5 bases and J lost 0, with 17 bases in between.

The V gene is TRBV28, the J gene TRBJ1-5; no firm D call. The CDR3 has 11 residues. Germline V gives CDR1 MDHEN, CDR2 SYDVKM. V was clipped by 5 bases and J by 9 bases, with 8 bases between them. In DNA form, the CDR3 reads TGTGCCAGCAGTGTCCTCGGGCCCCAGCATTTT. This encodes CASSVLGPQHF.

The chain couples TRBV7-9 to TRBJ2-1; 7 positions match TRBD1. The germline V gene encodes CDR1 SEHNR and CDR2 FQNEAQ (reference sequence). Trimming at V came to 5 bases and at J to 4 bases, leaving 2 bases not matched to a gene. This CDR3 spans 13 amino acids. CDR3 sequence: CASSAGGYNEQFF. In DNA, the CDR3 is TGTGCCAGCAGCGCAGGGGGATACAATGAGCAGTTCTTC.

V is TRBV6-5 and J is TRBJ2-4; 7 nucleotides match TRBD2. Germline lookup yields CDR1 MNHEY and CDR2 SVGAGI. V dropped 7 bases and J dropped 8; count of bases not matched to a gene: 11. This CDR3 contains 14 residues. CDR3 bases: TGTGCCAGCATCTGGTCGGGAGGTCTCGACATTCAGTACTTC. It yields the protein CASIWSGGLDIQYF.

The count of this clone is one. J is TRBJ1-1 and V is TRBV7-9, with D possibly matching TRBD1 (6 bases). The length of the CDR3 is 15 residues. Germline CDR1 and CDR2: SEHNR and FQNEAQ (reference sequence). V shed 2 bases and J shed 3 bases, with 13 bases lying between them. CDR3 residues: CASSLILGADTEAFF. The CDR3 region has the DNA TGTGCCAGCAGCTTAATTCTGGGGGCGGACACTGAAGCTTTCTTT.

The J gene is TRBJ1-4, the V gene TRBV6-5; no clear D. Germline CDR1 is MNHEY and CDR2 is SVGAGI. V was clipped by 2 bases and J by 4 bases, with 8 bases between them. The CDR3 is 14 amino acids. Here the CDR3 DNA reads TGTGCCAGCAGTTACCTGTCGGGTAATGAAAAACTGTTTTTT. It translates to CASSYLSGNEKLFF.